This T cell receptor (beta chain) appears in the sequencing data of a study of Graves' ophthalmopathy and Graves' hyperthyroidism. Study background: Peripheral blood was obtained at first diagnosis, ahead of any treatment. Study results and caveats: Using 13 signatures, a model distinguished ophthalmopathy from stable hyperthyroidism, reaching around 86% sensitivity and approximately 82% specificity.

This clonotype was observed once. Its antigen is not known. Germline V gene data show CDR1 as MNHEY and CDR2 as SMNVEV (reference sequence). The CDR3 has 15 amino acids. V gave up 4 bases and J gave up 7 bases, with 19 bases separating them. Amplification from RNA transcripts yielded the TCR beta CDR3 regions. Amplification began with first-round RT-PCR using HTBI primers, then second-round multiplex PCR was performed. TCRdb analysed the multiplex PCR reads with MiXCR anew, one entry per CDR3 protein. The table includes hundreds of thousands of distinct CDR3 sequences, roughly 20% detected once. Aged 18 to 65, the patients with hyperthyroidism had under 2 months' duration and were newly diagnosed. Clinicians made diagnoses from clinical symptoms, serum thyroxine, TRAb, thyroid ultrasound and orbital computed tomography.

The sample consisted of peripheral blood. The chain has TRBV27 and TRBJ1-2, with D possibly TRBD1 on 5 matching bases. The receptor was derived from a woman aged 18-29 years with stable Graves' hyperthyroidism. CDR3 nucleotides: TGTGCCAGCAGTTCCCTCAGGGCATGGGGGTCTGGCTACACCTTC. Its translation: CASSSLRAWGSGYTF.